This T cell receptor (beta chain) is drawn from a study of Ad26.COV2.S vaccination and SARS-CoV-2 variants. Study as a whole: Once or twice, 56 days apart, Ad26.COV2.S was delivered intramuscularly.

Trimming stripped 2 bases from V and 9 bases from J, with 14 bases between. The CDR3 length is 15 residues. Germline assignment: CDR1 SGHTA and CDR2 FQGTGA. Only a few counts were recorded for this clone. Antigen unknown. Broader study findings: Researchers cautioned that TCR breadth and depth analyses may have underestimated total T cell responses.

Only in-frame clones appear in the TCRdb table, and some are missing; sequencing was by immunoSEQ multiplex PCR. The table has about 320,000 clones, around four fifths seen once. Treatment given: 19 received Ad26.COV2.S at low or high dose, single or two shots; roughly five received placebo; per-sample allocation not given. Samples came from day 63 after the first vaccine or placebo injection. Boston provided a donor who was an adult aged 18-55 years. Vaccine was an Ad26 vector expressing Wuhan-strain SARS-CoV-2 spike. This receptor was identified in a person between 18 and 59 years old who received the Ad26.COV2.S COVID-19 vaccine or a placebo. This sample comprised peripheral blood, obtained in a trial of Ad26.COV2.S vaccine versus placebo. The rearrangement uses TRBV7-3 and TRBJ1-6; a weak D match, TRBD1 (6 bases). CDR3 sequence: CASSLLVRGGSPLHF. In DNA form, the CDR3 reads TGTGCCAGCAGCTTACTCGTCAGGGGTGGTTCACCCCTCCACTTT.